Presented here are 5 T cell receptor beta chains from one specimen sequenced in a study of Graves' ophthalmopathy and Graves' hyperthyroidism. TCR beta CDR3 amplification used RNA transcripts. HTBI primers were employed in first-round RT-PCR, then a second-round multiplex PCR followed. TCRdb redid the calling of the multiplex PCR reads with MiXCR, one entry per CDR3 protein. The sample carries fewer than 600,000 distinct CDR3 sequences, under 15% recorded once. Sequencing was done on a sample of blood. These TCRs come from a woman younger than 45 with Graves' ophthalmopathy.

This clonotype was seen many times. This rearrangement joins TRBV10-3 to TRBJ1-2, with D possibly being TRBD1 (6 bases). This CDR3 contains 18 residues. Germline V gene data show CDR1 as ENHRY and CDR2 as SYGVKD. Trimming left V 3 bases short and J 3 bases short, with 23 bases between. DNA for the CDR3: TGTGCCATCAGTGATCGACTGACGGGGGGCTACTCCTACTATGGCTACACCTTC. Protein: CAISDRLTGGYSYYGYTF.

This clonotype was detected many times. V and J are TRBV5-6 and TRBJ2-7; D is possibly TRBD1 (6 bases). Germline V gene sequence: CDR1 SGHDT, CDR2 YYEEEE. The CDR3 totals 14 residues. The V gene lost 0 bases and the J gene lost 3 bases, with 10 bases spanning the gap. In DNA form, the CDR3 reads TGTGCCAGCAGCTTGGGTGGGACAAACTACGAGCAGTACTTC. Amino acids: CASSLGGTNYEQYF.

This clonotype was counted a few times. The chain carries TRBV7-9 and TRBJ2-5, with 9 nucleotides matching TRBD2. This CDR3 contains 15 residues. Germline lookup yields CDR1 SEHNR and CDR2 FQNEAQ (reference sequence). Losses at the gene ends were 2 bases for V and 5 bases for J; bases not matched to a gene: 6. CDR3 sequence (DNA): TGTGCCAGCAGCTTATATAGCGGGAGCACGGAGACCCAGTACTTC. It specifies CASSLYSGSTETQYF. Looking up the rest from reference TRBV7-9 and TRBJ2-5 gives the full variable domain: DTGVSQNPRHKITKRGQNVTFRCDPISEHNRLYWYRQTLGQGPEFLTYFQNEAQLEKSRLLSDRFSAERPKGSFSTLEIQRTEQGDSAMYLCASSLYSGSTETQYFGPGTRLLVL.

Many counts were recorded for this clonotype. The chain joins TRBV7-8 to TRBJ2-5, with a possible D match to TRBD2 (6 bases). The CDR3 length is 15 residues. Germline CDR1 reads SGHVS; CDR2 reads FQNEAQ. Trimming cost V 1 base and J 5 bases, with 14 bases left between them. Written as DNA, the CDR3 is TGTGCCAGCAGCTTAGGCGCAGGGAGGCAGGAGACCCAGTACTTC. Its translation: CASSLGAGRQETQYF.

This chain connects TRBV12-3 or TRBV12-4 to TRBJ1-2, with 7 nucleotides matching TRBD1. Trimming cost V 0 bases and J 8 bases; bases outside gene matches: 6. This CDR3 has 14 residues. The CDR3 spells CASSLATGIYGYTF. DNA for the CDR3: TGTGCCAGCAGTTTAGCGACAGGGATCTACGGCTACACCTTC.